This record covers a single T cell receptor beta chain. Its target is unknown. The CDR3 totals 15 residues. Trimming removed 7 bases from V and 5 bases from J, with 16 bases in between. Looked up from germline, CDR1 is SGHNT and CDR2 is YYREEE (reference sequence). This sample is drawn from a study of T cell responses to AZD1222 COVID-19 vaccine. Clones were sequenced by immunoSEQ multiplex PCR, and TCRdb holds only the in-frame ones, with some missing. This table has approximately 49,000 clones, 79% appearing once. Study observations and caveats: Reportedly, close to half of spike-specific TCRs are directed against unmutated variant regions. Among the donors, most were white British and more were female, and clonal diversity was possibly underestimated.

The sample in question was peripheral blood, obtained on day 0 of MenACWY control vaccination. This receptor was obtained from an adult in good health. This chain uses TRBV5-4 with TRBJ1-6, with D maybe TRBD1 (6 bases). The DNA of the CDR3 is TGTGCCAGCGGGATACAGGGCCTCGATAATTCACCCCTCCACTTT. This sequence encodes CASGIQGLDNSPLHF.